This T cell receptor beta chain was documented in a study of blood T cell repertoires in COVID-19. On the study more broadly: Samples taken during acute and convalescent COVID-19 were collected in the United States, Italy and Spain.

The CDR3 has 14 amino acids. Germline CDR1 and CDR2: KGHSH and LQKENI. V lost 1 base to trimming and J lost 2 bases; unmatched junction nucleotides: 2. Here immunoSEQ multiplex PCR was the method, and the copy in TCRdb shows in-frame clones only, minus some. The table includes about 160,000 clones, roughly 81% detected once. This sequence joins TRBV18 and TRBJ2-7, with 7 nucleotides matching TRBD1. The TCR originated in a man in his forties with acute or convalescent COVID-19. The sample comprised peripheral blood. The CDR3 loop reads CASSPRDSPYEQYF. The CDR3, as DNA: TGTGCCAGCTCACCACGGGACAGTCCCTACGAGCAGTACTTC.